This T cell receptor (beta chain) was identified in a study of early T cells in non-severe SARS-CoV-2 infection (dated by TCRdb to about 2021). At the level of the whole study: TCR sequencing used bulk RNA from unsorted whole blood, so alpha and beta chains could not be paired.

Trimming costs V 2 bases and J 7 bases, and their ends lie 6 bases apart. Based on the germline V gene, the CDR1 and CDR2 sequences are SGHVS and FQNEAQ. Reading from cysteine to phenylalanine, the CDR3 counts 13 amino acids. Only the CDR3 part of the read is kept: 39 bases, read in frame from the first base. With regard to this clonotype: What this receptor recognizes is not known. The sample holds no much larger clone one base away, and base qualities are not on file.

Set within a cohort of healthcare workers in London, UK, this nested case-control study involved weekly PCR testing of nasopharyngeal swabs along with blood sampling. Healthcare workers were recruited during the week of the UK lockdown, between 23 and 31 March 2020, and followed weekly for up to about 15 weeks. Study-wide conclusions, independent of this receptor: Matching against VDJdb was skewed toward anti-spike CD8 responses, likely underestimated virus-specific expansions, and missed private and CD4 specificities.

Libraries were made using 5' RACE. Data came from a NextSeq 500. To correct for sequencing error and PCR bias, the TCR library protocol tagged individual cDNA molecules with unique molecular identifiers. Sequencing covered both TCR alpha and beta chains, and within each sample the abundances of alpha and beta sequences were tightly co-correlated. In the original analysis: V gene, J gene and CDR3 annotation of TCR sequences was performed with Decombinator V4. Expanded TCRs were defined as changing significantly between any two time points under a Poisson model with p below 0.0001. TCR abundances were normalised to the total number of TCRs sequenced per sample and expressed as counts per million. MAIT TCRs were defined by TRAV1-2 paired with TRAJ12, TRAJ20 or TRAJ33, and iNKT TCRs by TRAV10 paired with TRAJ18. VDJdb, accessed 1 November 2021, was searched for CMV, EBV and SARS-CoV-2 annotated TCRs, with TCRs annotated for multiple antigens excluded. TCRdb reran the public reads through fastp at Q25 and MiXCR, keeping productive beta chains. Entries are consolidated by CDR3 protein sequence, retaining the most common genes and DNA. TCRdb, rather than the study authors, made the V and J calls. This sample gives about 83,000 distinct CDR3 sequences in total; about 10% of them show up just once. Of the sample, around 8% falls within the top ten clones.

The clonotype originates from an adult who was a healthcare worker with PCR-confirmed SARS-CoV-2 infection or an uninfected control (not recorded which). The V and J genes are TRBV7-8 and TRBJ1-6; the D gene identity is not certain. The material sequenced was whole blood, taken at baseline. The CDR3 protein: CASSLPSNSPLHF. DNA sequence: TGTGCCAGCAGCTTACCTTCAAATTCACCCCTCCACTTT. With all but the CDR3 taken from the reference TRBV7-8 and TRBJ1-6 genes, the full variable domain is: GAGVSQSPRYKVAKRGQDVALRCDPISGHVSLFWYQQALGQGPEFLTYFQNEAQLDKSGLPSDRFFAERPEGSVSTLKIQRTQQEDSAVYLCASSLPSNSPLHFGNGTRLTVT.